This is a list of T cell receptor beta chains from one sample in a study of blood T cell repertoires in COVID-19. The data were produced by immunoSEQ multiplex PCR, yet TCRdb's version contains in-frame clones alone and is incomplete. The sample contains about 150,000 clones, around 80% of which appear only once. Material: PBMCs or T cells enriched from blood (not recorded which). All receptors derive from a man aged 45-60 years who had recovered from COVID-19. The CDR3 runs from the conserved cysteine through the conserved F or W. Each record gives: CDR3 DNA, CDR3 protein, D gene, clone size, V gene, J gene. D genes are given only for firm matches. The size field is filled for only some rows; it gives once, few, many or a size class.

TGTGCCAGCTCACCACAGGCACCGTTTGGACACTCTGGAAACACCATATATTTT,CASSPQAPFGHSGNTIYF,NA,NA,TRBV18,TRBJ1-3
TGTGCCAGCAGTGACCGACACCTCGATGAAAAACTGTTTTTT,CASSDRHLDEKLFF,NA,NA,TRBV2,TRBJ1-4
TGTGCCAGCAGCCCGGACAGGGTGACTGAAGCTTTCTTT,CASSPDRVTEAFF,TRBD1,NA,TRBV3-1/TRBV3-2,TRBJ1-1
TGTGCCAGCAGCCAAGGGCCCGAGTTGGGGACAGGGCAAGCTAATGAAAAACTGTTTTTT,CASSQGPELGTGQANEKLFF,TRBD1,NA,TRBV3-1/TRBV3-2,TRBJ1-4
TGCGCCAGCAGCCGATTGACCGGGACAGGGCAAGAGACCCAGTACTTC,CASSRLTGTGQETQYF,TRBD1,NA,TRBV5-1,TRBJ2-5
TGTGCCTGGAGTATACAGGGGGCGACTGAAGCTTTCTTT,CAWSIQGATEAFF,TRBD1,NA,TRBV30,TRBJ1-1
TGTGCCAGCAGCGGTGGAGGGGCTAGCGTGTCGGCAGATACGCAGTATTTT,CASSGGGASVSADTQYF,NA,NA,TRBV9,TRBJ2-3
TGCGCCAGCAGCTGGTCGCGGGTGAACACCGGGGAGCTGTTTTTT,CASSWSRVNTGELFF,NA,few,TRBV5-1,TRBJ2-2
TGTGCCAGCTCCAGGGGCCTCAACTACGAGCAGTACTTC,CASSRGLNYEQYF,NA,NA,TRBV2,TRBJ2-7
TGTGCCAGCAGTCCCCCCGTCGGGGGGGTGCTATACGAGCAGTACTTC,CASSPPVGGVLYEQYF,TRBD2,NA,TRBV6-6,TRBJ2-7
TGTGCCAGCAGCCGACAGGCTGGACTAGCGGGGGGGCAAGAGCAGTTCTTC,CASSRQAGLAGGQEQFF,TRBD2,once,TRBV3-1/TRBV3-2,TRBJ2-1
TGTGCCACCAGCATAGACAGAAAGAACACCGGGGAGCTGTTTTTT,CATSIDRKNTGELFF,NA,NA,TRBV15,TRBJ2-2
TGTGCCAGCAGCTTTCGGGTCTATGGCTACACCTTC,CASSFRVYGYTF,NA,NA,TRBV7-9,TRBJ1-2
TGTGCCAGCAGCTTAACAGGGGGCAAAAACATTCAGTACTTC,CASSLTGGKNIQYF,TRBD1,NA,TRBV11-2,TRBJ2-4
TGTGCCAGCAGCTTCCGGGATGAGCAGTTCTTC,CASSFRDEQFF,NA,NA,TRBV7-2,TRBJ2-1
TGTGCTAGTGGTTTGGGCTACGACTCTAGCACAGATACGCAGTATTTT,CASGLGYDSSTDTQYF,NA,NA,TRBV12-5,TRBJ2-3
TGCGCCAGCAGCTTCCGACAGGGAACATCCTCCTACGAGCAGTACTTC,CASSFRQGTSSYEQYF,TRBD1,NA,TRBV5-1,TRBJ2-7
TGTGCCAGCAGCTTAGGGAGCTCCTACGAGCAGTACTTC,CASSLGSSYEQYF,NA,NA,TRBV5-6,TRBJ2-7
TGTGCCAGCAGAGCTACCGGGACAGGGCTTTCACCCCTCCACTTT,CASRATGTGLSPLHF,TRBD1,NA,TRBV2,TRBJ1-6
TGTGCCAGCAGACAAGCGGGCACCGGGGAGCTGTTTTTT,CASRQAGTGELFF,NA,NA,TRBV7-9,TRBJ2-2
TGTGCCAGCAGCCCCCGGACAGGGCGACCCTATGGCTACACCTTC,CASSPRTGRPYGYTF,TRBD1,NA,TRBV7-2,TRBJ1-2
TGTGCCAGCAGCCAAGGTGCGGGGACTCGCACCCAGTACTTC,CASSQGAGTRTQYF,NA,NA,TRBV3-1/TRBV3-2,TRBJ2-5
TGTGCCAGCAGCCAGGACAGGGGGCCCACTGAAGCTTTCTTT,CASSQDRGPTEAFF,TRBD1,once,TRBV6-5,TRBJ1-1